This T cell receptor (beta chain) was captured in a study of shared clonotypes between healthy human individuals. Healthy adults negative for HIV, lacking recent acute infections or vaccinations, served as donors. TCRdb keeps only in-frame clones here, not all; method: immunoSEQ multiplex PCR. The sample records more than 1.2 million clones, approximately 98.5% being singletons. Comments on this clone: This specimen includes other DNA sequences encoding the same CDR3.

Sequencing was carried out using naive CD4+ T cells sorted from blood. Subset of the sample: CD45RA+ positively selected. The TCR was taken from a man aged 25-40 years in good health.

In DNA, the CDR3 is TGTGCCAGCAGTTGGACTATTTCCTACGAGCAGTACTTC. Amino acids: CASSWTISYEQYF. The chain recombines TRBV27 with TRBJ2-7, with D possibly matching TRBD2 (6 bases). CDR1 and CDR2 (germline): MNHEY, SMNVEV (reference sequence). The V end was cut by 4 bases, the J end by 1 base, with 8 bases between. CDR3 length: 13 residues.